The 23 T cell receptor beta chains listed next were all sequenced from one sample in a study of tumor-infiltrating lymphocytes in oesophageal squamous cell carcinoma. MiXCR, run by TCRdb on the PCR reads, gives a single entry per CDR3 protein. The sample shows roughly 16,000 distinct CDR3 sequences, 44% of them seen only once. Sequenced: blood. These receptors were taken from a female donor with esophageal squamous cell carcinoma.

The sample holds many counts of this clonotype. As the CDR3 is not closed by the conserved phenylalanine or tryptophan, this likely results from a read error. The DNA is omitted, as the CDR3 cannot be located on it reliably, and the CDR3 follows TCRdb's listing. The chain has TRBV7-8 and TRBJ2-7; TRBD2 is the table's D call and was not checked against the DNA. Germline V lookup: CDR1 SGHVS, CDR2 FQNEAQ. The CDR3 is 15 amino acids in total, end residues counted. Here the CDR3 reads CASSLALDYGYTFGS.

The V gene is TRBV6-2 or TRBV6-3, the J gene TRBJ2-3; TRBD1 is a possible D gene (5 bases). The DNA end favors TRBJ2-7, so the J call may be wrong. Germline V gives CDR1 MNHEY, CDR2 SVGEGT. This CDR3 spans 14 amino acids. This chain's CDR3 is CASSYSSLKGEQYF. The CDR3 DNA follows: TGTGCCAGCAGTTACTCCTCCTTAAAGGGGGAGCAGTACTTC.

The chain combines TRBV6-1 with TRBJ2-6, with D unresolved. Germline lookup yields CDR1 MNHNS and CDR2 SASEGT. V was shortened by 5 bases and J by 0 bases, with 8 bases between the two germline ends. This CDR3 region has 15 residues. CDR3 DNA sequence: TGTGCCAGCAGTCCTCTACTCTCTGGGGCCAACGTCCTGACTTTC. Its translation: CASSPLLSGANVLTF.

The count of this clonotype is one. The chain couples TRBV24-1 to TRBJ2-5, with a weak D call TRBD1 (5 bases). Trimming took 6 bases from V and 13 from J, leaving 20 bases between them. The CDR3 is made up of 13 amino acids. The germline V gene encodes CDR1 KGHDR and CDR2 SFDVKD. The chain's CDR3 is CATSPPQGYERYF. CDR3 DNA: TGTGCCACCAGTCCCCCGCAGGGCTACGAGCGGTACTTC.

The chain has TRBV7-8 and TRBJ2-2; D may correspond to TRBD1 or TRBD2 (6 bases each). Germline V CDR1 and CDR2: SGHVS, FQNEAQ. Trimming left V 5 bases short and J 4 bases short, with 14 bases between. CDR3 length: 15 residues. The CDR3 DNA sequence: TGTGCCAGCAGCAGGAGGGGGGCCGTCACCGGGGAGCTGTTTTTT. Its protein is CASSRRGAVTGELFF.

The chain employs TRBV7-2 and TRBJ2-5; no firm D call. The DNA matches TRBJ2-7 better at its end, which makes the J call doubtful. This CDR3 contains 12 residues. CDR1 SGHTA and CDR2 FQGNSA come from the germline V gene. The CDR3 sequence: CASSLSAYEQYF. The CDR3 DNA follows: TGTGCCAGCAGCTTATCAGCGTACGAGCAGTACTTC.

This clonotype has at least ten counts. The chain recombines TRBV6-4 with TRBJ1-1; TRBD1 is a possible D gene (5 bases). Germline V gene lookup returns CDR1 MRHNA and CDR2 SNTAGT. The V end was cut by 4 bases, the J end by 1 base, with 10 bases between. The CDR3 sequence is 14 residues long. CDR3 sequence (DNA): TGTGCCAGCAGTGTTGAAACAGGGAACACTGAAGCTTTCTTT. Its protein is CASSVETGNTEAFF.

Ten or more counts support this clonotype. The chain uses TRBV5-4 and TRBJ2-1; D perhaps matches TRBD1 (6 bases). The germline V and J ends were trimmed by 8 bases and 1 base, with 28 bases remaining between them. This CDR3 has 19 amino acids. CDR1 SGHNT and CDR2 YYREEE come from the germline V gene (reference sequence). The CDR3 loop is CASVPGRRWGTRSYNEQFF. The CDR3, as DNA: TGTGCCAGTGTCCCAGGTCGCAGGTGGGGGACACGGTCCTACAATGAGCAGTTCTTC.

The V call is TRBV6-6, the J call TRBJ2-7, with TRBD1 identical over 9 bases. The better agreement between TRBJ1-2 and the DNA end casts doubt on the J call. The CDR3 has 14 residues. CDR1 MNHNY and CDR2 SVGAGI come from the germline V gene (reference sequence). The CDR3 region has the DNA TGTGCCAGCAGGCGGGGACAGGGCATCTATGGCTACACCTTC. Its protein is CASRRGQGIYGYTF.

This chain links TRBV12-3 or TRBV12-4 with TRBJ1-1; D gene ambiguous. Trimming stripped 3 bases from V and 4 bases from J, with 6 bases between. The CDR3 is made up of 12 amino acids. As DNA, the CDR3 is TGTGCCAGCAGTTTCGCTCTCACTGAAGCTTTCTTT. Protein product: CASSFALTEAFF.

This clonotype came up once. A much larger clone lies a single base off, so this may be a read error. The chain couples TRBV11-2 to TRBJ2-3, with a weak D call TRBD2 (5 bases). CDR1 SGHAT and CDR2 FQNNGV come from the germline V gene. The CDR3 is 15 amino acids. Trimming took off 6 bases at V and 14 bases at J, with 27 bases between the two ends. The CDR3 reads CASSPAVTNTGELYF. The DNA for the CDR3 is TGTGCCAGCAGTCCGGCGGTTACGAACACCGGGGAGCTGTATTTT.

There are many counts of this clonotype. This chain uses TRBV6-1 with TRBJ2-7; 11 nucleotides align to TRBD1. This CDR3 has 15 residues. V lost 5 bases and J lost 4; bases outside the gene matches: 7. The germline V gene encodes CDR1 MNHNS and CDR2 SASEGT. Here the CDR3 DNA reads TGTGCCAGCAGTTCGGACAGGGGGCCTGTATACGAGCAGTACTTC. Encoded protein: CASSSDRGPVYEQYF.

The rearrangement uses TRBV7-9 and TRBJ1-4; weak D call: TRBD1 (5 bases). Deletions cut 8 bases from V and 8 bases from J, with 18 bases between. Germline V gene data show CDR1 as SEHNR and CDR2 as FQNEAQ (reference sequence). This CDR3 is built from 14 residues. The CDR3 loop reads CASYEGRVGEKLFF. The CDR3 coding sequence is TGTGCCAGCTACGAGGGCAGGGTTGGCGAAAAACTGTTTTTT.

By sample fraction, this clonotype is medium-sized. DNA of the CDR3: TGTGCCACCAGTGGTACTAGCGGGTCCAATGAGCAGTTCTTC. It translates to CATSGTSGSNEQFF. The chain uses TRBV24-1 and TRBJ2-1; TRBD2 matches 9 bases. This CDR3 region has 14 residues. The V gene end was trimmed by 5 bases and the J gene end by 6 bases; junction bases not matched to a gene: 4. The germline V gene has CDR1 KGHDR and CDR2 SFDVKD.

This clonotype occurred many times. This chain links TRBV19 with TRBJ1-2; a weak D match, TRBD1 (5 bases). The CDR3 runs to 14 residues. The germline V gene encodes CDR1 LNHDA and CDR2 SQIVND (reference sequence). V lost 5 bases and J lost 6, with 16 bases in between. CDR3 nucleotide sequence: TGTGCCAGTAGTGGCCAGGGCCGGAGAGATGGCTACACCTTC. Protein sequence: CASSGQGRRDGYTF.

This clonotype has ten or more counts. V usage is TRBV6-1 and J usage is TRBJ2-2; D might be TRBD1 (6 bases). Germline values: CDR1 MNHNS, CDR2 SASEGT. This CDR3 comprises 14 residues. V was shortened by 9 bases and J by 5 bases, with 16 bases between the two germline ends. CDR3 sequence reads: CASGPRGWTGELFF. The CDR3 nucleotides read TGTGCCAGTGGCCCCAGGGGATGGACCGGGGAGCTGTTTTTT.

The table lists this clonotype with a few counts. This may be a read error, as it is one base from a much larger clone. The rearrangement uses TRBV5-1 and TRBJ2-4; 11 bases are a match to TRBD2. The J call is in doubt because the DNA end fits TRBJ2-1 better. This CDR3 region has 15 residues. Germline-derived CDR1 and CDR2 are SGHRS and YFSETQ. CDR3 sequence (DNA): TGCGCCAGCAGCTTGGCTAGCGGGGGGCCGTACGAGCAGTTCTTC. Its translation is CASSLASGGPYEQFF.

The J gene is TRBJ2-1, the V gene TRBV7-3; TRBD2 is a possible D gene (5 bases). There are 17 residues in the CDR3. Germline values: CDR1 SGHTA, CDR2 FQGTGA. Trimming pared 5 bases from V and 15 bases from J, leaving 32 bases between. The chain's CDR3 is CASSPSALALIPQSPFF. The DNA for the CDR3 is TGTGCCAGCAGCCCATCGGCGCTAGCCCTCATCCCTCAGTCCCCGTTCTTC.

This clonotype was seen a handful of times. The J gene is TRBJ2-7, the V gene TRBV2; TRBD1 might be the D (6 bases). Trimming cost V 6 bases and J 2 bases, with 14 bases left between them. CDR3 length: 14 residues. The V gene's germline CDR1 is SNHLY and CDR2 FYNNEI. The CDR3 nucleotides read TGTGCCAGCAGGGTCCGGGACAAAGCCTACGAGCAGTACTTC. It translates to CASRVRDKAYEQYF.

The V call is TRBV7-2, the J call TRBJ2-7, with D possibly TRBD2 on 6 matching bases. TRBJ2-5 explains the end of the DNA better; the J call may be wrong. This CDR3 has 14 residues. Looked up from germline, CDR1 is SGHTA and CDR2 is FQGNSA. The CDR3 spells CASSTAGTVVTQYF. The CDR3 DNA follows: TGTGCCAGCAGCACTGCGGGGACGGTGGTGACCCAGTACTTC.

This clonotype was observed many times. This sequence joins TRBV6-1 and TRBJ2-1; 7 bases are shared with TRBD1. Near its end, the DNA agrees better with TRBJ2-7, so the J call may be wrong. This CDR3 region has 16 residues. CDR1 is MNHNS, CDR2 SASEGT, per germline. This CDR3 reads CASRPRGDSSYNEQYF. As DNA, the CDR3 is TGTGCCAGCAGGCCCAGAGGGGACAGCTCCTACAATGAGCAGTACTTC.

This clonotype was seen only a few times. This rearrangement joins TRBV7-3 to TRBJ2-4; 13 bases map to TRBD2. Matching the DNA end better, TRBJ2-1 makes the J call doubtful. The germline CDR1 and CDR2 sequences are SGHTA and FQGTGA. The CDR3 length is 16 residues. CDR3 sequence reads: CASSLIGLAGANEQFF. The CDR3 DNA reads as TGTGCCAGCAGCTTAATCGGACTAGCGGGAGCCAATGAGCAGTTCTTC.

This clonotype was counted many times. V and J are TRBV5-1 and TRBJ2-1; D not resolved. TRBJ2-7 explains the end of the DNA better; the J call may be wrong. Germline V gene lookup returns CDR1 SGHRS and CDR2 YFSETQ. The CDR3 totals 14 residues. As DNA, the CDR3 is TGCGCCAGCAGCTTGAGCCTGAGCTCCTACGAGCAGTACTTC. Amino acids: CASSLSLSSYEQYF.